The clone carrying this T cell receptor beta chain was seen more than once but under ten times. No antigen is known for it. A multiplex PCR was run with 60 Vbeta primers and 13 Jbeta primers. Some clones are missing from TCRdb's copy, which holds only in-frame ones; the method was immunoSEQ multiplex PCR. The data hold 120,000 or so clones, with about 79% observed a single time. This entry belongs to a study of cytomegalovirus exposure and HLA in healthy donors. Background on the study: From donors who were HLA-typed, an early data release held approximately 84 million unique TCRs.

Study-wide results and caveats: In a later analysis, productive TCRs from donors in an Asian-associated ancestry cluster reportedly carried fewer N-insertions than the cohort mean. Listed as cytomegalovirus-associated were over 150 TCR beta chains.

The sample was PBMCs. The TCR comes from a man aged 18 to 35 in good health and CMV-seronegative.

CDR3 loop: CASSLDGSGLAATYNEQFF. The CDR3, as DNA: TGTGCCAGCAGCTTAGATGGGTCGGGACTAGCGGCTACCTACAATGAGCAGTTCTTC. This chain links TRBV7-2 with TRBJ2-1; 11 nucleotides agree with TRBD2. Trimming at V came to 1 base and at J to 2 bases, leaving 10 bases not matched to a gene. The germline CDR1 and CDR2 sequences are SGHTA and FQGNSA. This CDR3 contains 19 residues.